This T cell receptor beta chain was obtained from a study of T-cell reconstitution after alpha-beta-depleted transplantation in children. Germline values: CDR1 SGHTA, CDR2 FQGNSA. The CDR3 is 14 amino acids. J gave up 7 bases and V 5 bases, and 4 bases lay outside the gene matches. Broader study findings: As was reported, about two months after transplant, alpha-beta T cells came from several hundred expanded graft clones. TCRbeta diversity was high at day 60 in some patients (a result of surviving recipient T cells and thymic progenitors). By one year post-transplant, T-cell counts and diversity largely arose from T cells that were newly produced.

Unique molecular identifiers featured in how the TCRbeta library was prepared. One entry per CDR3 protein, called by TCRdb with MiXCR from the PCR reads. The sample lists some 300,000 distinct CDR3 sequences, roughly a tenth seen once, with less than 8% in the top ten. This clonotype occurred many times. Antigen: not known. This sequence originates from a boy younger than two with acute myeloid leukemia, due to receive a stem cell transplant. This chain connects TRBV7-2 to TRBJ2-2; 10 bases are a match to TRBD2. Specimen: PBMCs, collected before TCRalphabeta/CD19-depleted stem cell transplant. CDR3 coding DNA: TGTGCCAGCAGCCTGACTAGCGGGCACGGGGAGCTGTTTTTT. This encodes CASSLTSGHGELFF. The entire variable domain, with the rest obtained from reference TRBV7-2 and TRBJ2-2, is as follows: GAGVSQSPSNKVTEKGKDVELRCDPISGHTALYWYRQSLGQGLEFLIYFQGNSAPDKSGLPSDRFSAERTGGSVSTLTIQRTQQEDSAVYLCASSLTSGHGELFFGEGSRLTVL.